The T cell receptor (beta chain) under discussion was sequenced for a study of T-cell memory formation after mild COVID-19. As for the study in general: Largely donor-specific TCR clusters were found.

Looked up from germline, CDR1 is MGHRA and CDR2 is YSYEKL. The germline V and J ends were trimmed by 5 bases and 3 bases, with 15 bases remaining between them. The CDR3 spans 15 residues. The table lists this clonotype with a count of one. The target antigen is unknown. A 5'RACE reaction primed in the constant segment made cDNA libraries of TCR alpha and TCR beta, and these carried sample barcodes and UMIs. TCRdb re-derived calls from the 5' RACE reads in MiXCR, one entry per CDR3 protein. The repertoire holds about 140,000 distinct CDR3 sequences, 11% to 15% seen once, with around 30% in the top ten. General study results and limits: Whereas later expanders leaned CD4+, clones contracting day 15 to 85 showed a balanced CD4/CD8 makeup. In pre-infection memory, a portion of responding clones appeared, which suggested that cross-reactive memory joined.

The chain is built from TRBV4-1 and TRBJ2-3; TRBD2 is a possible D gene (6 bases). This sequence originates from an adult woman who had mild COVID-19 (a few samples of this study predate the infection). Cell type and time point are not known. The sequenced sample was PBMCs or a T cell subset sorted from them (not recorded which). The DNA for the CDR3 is TGCGCCAGCAGCTGGGACTCCAGGGCGACAGATACGCAGTATTTT. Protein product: CASSWDSRATDTQYF.